Each of the 24 T cell receptor beta chains below was sequenced from the same sample in a study of blood T cell repertoires in COVID-19 (dated by TCRdb to 2019 to 2021). Receptors were amplified or captured by the immunoSEQ multiplex PCR assay. Here the immuneACCESS table is served through TCRdb, limited to in-frame sequences with V and J called. Missing clones are a known gap in these copies; in checked studies unresolved V genes cover under half, and the rest lacks a known reason. The sample table shows about 110,000 clones, and 76% are seen once. The biggest ten clones account for under 8% of the sample. Material: peripheral blood. These receptors were obtained from an elderly man with COVID-19, enrolled during active disease.

The rearrangement links TRBV7-6 to TRBJ2-2, with 8 bases aligning to TRBD2. This CDR3 has 15 residues. The V gene end was trimmed by 1 base and the J gene end by 5 bases; junction bases not matched to a gene: 3. The germline V gene encodes CDR1 SGHVS and CDR2 FNYEAQ. CDR3 sequence reads: CASSLGTSKTGELFF. CDR3 nucleotides: TGTGCCAGCAGCTTAGGGACTAGCAAAACCGGGGAGCTGTTTTTT.

This clone is large by share. The V gene is TRBV6-1, the J gene TRBJ2-5, with TRBD2 matching 7 bases. CDR1 and CDR2 (germline): MNHNS, SASEGT. Trimming took 2 bases from V and 5 from J; bases not matched to a gene: 8. The length of the CDR3 is 15 residues. CDR3 residues: CASSEWGGSEETQYF. Written as DNA, the CDR3 is TGTGCCAGCAGTGAATGGGGCGGGAGTGAGGAGACCCAGTACTTC.

The J gene is TRBJ2-1, the V gene TRBV7-2, with 11 bases matching TRBD2. J was trimmed by 4 bases and V by 5 bases; bases with no gene match: 7. The CDR3 length is 16 residues. The germline gives CDR1 SGHTA, CDR2 FQGNSA. CDR3 sequence (DNA): TGTGCCAGCAGCCCCGCAGGGACTAGCGGATACAATGAGCAGTTCTTC. The encoded protein is CASSPAGTSGYNEQFF.

This rearrangement joins TRBV7-5 to TRBJ2-5; TRBD1 was called by the table and not checked on the DNA. TRBV7-5 represents a pseudogene. The CDR3 loop spans 15 amino acids. CDR3 protein: CARSLAGTALETQYF. The CDR3 DNA reads as TGTGCCAGAAGCTTAGCCGGGACAGCTTTAGAGACCCAGTACTTC.

This clone was seen only a few times. V usage is TRBV3-1 (or the pseudogene TRBV3-2) and J usage is TRBJ1-1, with no clear D. CDR1 and CDR2 (germline): LGHDT, YNNKEL (reference sequence). V shed 3 bases and J shed 3 bases, with 14 bases lying between them. The CDR3 covers 15 residues. DNA of the CDR3: TGTGCCAGCAGCCAGGATACCGGAGCGTACACTGAAGCTTTCTTT. Protein product: CASSQDTGAYTEAFF.

The chain joins TRBV18 to TRBJ1-2; D is ambiguous. Germline CDR1 is KGHSH and CDR2 is LQKENI. V lost 3 bases, J lost 2 bases, and 10 bases lay in between. The CDR3 contains 14 residues. CDR3 region: CASSPSRGNYGYTF. CDR3 in DNA: TGTGCCAGCTCACCTTCTCGGGGAAACTATGGCTACACCTTC.

This chain joins TRBV28 and TRBJ1-5; D might be TRBD1 (5 bases). Trimming removed 6 bases at V and 5 bases at J, with 17 bases between. This CDR3 has 15 amino acids. Looked up from germline, CDR1 is MDHEN and CDR2 is SYDVKM. CDR3 sequence (DNA): TGTGCCAGCAGAAATGGGGGGGAAATCCATCAGCCCCAGCATTTT. Translating gives CASRNGGEIHQPQHF.

V is TRBV10-3 and J is TRBJ1-2; 7 bases are a match to TRBD1. CDR1 and CDR2 from the germline V gene are ENHRY and SYGVKD. This CDR3 is 16 amino acids long. Trimming removed 0 bases from V and 0 bases from J; junction bases left unmatched: 4. The CDR3 coding sequence is TGTGCCATCAGTGAGTCGACAGGGAAAGCTAACTATGGCTACACCTTC. It encodes CAISESTGKANYGYTF.

CDR3 amino acids: CASRRASTNEKLFF. The CDR3 DNA reads as TGTGCCAGCCGCAGGGCCTCAACTAATGAAAAACTGTTTTTT. This chain uses TRBV6-5 with TRBJ1-4, with a tentative D call TRBD1 (5 bases). The germline V and J ends were trimmed by 8 bases and 0 bases, with 10 bases remaining between them. Per germline, CDR1 MNHEY and CDR2 SVGAGI. The CDR3 spans 14 residues.

The chain uses TRBV11-1 and TRBJ2-1; 8 bases match TRBD1. Germline assignment: CDR1 SGHAT and CDR2 FQDESV (reference sequence). The CDR3 sequence is 15 residues long. Germline trimming cut 1 base from V and 12 bases from J; bases unmatched to any gene: 11. This CDR3 reads CASSLGTGLFRVQFF. In nucleotides, the CDR3 is TGTGCCAGCAGCTTAGGGACAGGGCTTTTCCGAGTGCAGTTCTTC.

V gene TRBV12-3 or TRBV12-4 combines with J gene TRBJ1-2; the D is unclear. This CDR3 region has 13 residues. V was clipped by 6 bases and J by 4 bases, with 12 bases between them. The CDR3 loop reads CASSSGSGYGYTF. The CDR3 DNA is TGTGCCAGCAGCTCTGGAAGCGGCTATGGCTACACCTTC.

The rearrangement uses TRBV29-1 and TRBJ2-5; possible D gene TRBD2, 6 bases. The CDR3 sequence is 14 residues long. V lost 4 bases and J 5 bases, leaving 17 bases between the germline ends. CDR1 and CDR2 (germline): SQVTM, ANQGSEA. The CDR3 protein is CSVVGGKEWETQYF. In DNA, the CDR3 is TGCAGCGTTGTGGGCGGGAAGGAGTGGGAGACCCAGTACTTC. The whole variable domain, filled in from reference TRBV29-1 and TRBJ2-5, reads SAVISQKPSRDICQRGTSLTIQCQVDSQVTMMFWYRQQPGQSLTLIATANQGSEATYESGFVIDKFPISRPNLTFSTLTVSNMSPEDSSIYLCSVVGGKEWETQYFGPGTRLLVL.

This clone was observed once. This chain uses TRBV5-1 with TRBJ2-1; TRBD2 matches at 9 bases. The CDR3 sequence is 15 residues long. The ends lost 2 bases at V and 8 bases at J; junction bases unmatched: 8. CDR1 is SGHRS and CDR2 is YFSETQ in the germline V gene. The CDR3 is CASSLTGGREYEQFF. CDR3 nucleotide sequence: TGCGCCAGCAGCTTAACAGGCGGGAGGGAGTATGAGCAGTTCTTC.

The chain recombines TRBV12-3 or TRBV12-4 with TRBJ1-2; D is unresolved. The CDR3 length is 12 residues. CDR3 coding DNA: TGTGTCTCCGTCGGGGAGGGCTATGGCTACACCTTC. The encoded protein is CVSVGEGYGYTF.

The rearrangement joins TRBV2 to TRBJ2-1, with 7 bases aligning to TRBD2. J lost 2 bases, V lost 5 bases, and 6 bases had no gene match. The germline V gene has CDR1 SNHLY and CDR2 FYNNEI. The CDR3 runs to 15 residues. The CDR3 DNA is TGTGCCAGCAGTCTAGCGGTCGAGACCTACAATGAGCAGTTCTTC. This codes for CASSLAVETYNEQFF.

The CDR3, as DNA: TGTGCCAGCAGGCTCCGGGGTTACACAGATACGCAGTATTTT. Its translation is CASRLRGYTDTQYF. The gene calls are TRBV3-1 (or the pseudogene TRBV3-2) and TRBJ2-3; D is perhaps TRBD2 (5 bases). The CDR3 sequence is 14 residues long. V lost 6 bases and J lost 2, with 12 bases in between. Per germline, CDR1 LGHDT and CDR2 YNNKEL (reference sequence).

This clone has a single count. The chain joins TRBV10-3 to TRBJ1-2; D is unresolved. The CDR3 extends over 12 amino acids. Germline V gives CDR1 ENHRY, CDR2 SYGVKD. The germline V and J ends were trimmed by 7 bases and 7 bases, with 13 bases remaining between them. The CDR3, as DNA: TGTGCCATCAATCCGGGGAGAGGTGGCTACACCTTC. Translated: CAINPGRGGYTF.

V usage is TRBV19 and J usage is TRBJ1-1; 10 positions agree with TRBD1. V lost 9 bases, J lost 0 bases, and 10 bases stayed unmatched. The CDR3 runs to 16 residues. CDR1 LNHDA and CDR2 SQIVND come from the germline V gene (reference sequence). CDR3 sequence: CASTDRGQAMNTEAFF. The CDR3 region has the DNA TGTGCCAGCACAGACAGGGGGCAAGCAATGAACACTGAAGCTTTCTTT.

CDR3 sequence: CASSLWVYGDSQETQYF. CDR3 sequence (DNA): TGTGCCAGCAGCTTATGGGTTTACGGGGACAGCCAAGAGACCCAGTACTTC. V is TRBV7-8 and J is TRBJ2-5; 7 bases fit TRBD1. In germline, CDR1 is SGHVS, CDR2 FQNEAQ. The CDR3 loop spans 17 amino acids. J gave up 1 base and V 2 bases, and 10 bases lay outside the gene matches.

V and J are TRBV28 and TRBJ1-2; D unresolved. The germline gives CDR1 MDHEN, CDR2 SYDVKM. Trimming left V 5 bases short and J 0 bases short, with 7 bases between. The CDR3 sequence is 13 residues long. For the CDR3, the DNA is TGTGCCAGCAGTCTTGACACTAACTATGGCTACACCTTC. It codes for CASSLDTNYGYTF.

J is TRBJ2-7 and V is TRBV6-2 or TRBV6-3; D call uncertain. With 5 bases removed from V and 1 base from J, the gap between germline ends came to 6 bases. This CDR3 comprises 12 residues. Germline CDR1 is MNHEY and CDR2 is SVGEGT. The CDR3 region is CASSARSYEQYF. The CDR3 coding sequence is TGTGCCAGCAGTGCACGGTCCTACGAGCAGTACTTC.

V is TRBV5-1 and J is TRBJ2-5; 7 bases map to TRBD2. The V gene end was trimmed by 0 bases and the J gene end by 2 bases; junction bases not matched to a gene: 1. Germline V gives CDR1 SGHRS, CDR2 YFSETQ. The length of the CDR3 is 14 residues. For the CDR3, the DNA is TGCGCCAGCAGCTTGGGTAGCGGGCAAGAGACCCAGTACTTC. Translated, it gives CASSLGSGQETQYF.

This chain uses TRBV2 with TRBJ2-7; D is perhaps TRBD1 (6 bases). V was clipped by 5 bases and J by 3 bases, with 17 bases between them. Germline V gene data show CDR1 as SNHLY and CDR2 as FYNNEI. The CDR3 consists of 15 residues. For the CDR3, the DNA is TGTGCCAGCAGTAGTACAACAGGGCATGACTACGAGCAGTACTTC. Protein sequence: CASSSTTGHDYEQYF.

The chain links TRBV11-2 to TRBJ2-3; 8 nucleotides match TRBD2. Germline V lookup: CDR1 SGHAT, CDR2 FQNNGV. The CDR3 has 16 amino acids. The V segment lost 4 bases and the J segment 0 bases; nucleotides outside the gene matches: 6. The CDR3 protein is CASSSTSGLSTDTQYF. The CDR3 DNA is TGTGCCAGCAGCTCCACTAGCGGCCTTAGCACAGATACGCAGTATTTT.